These 3 T cell receptor beta chains share one sample of origin, sequenced in a study of T cell repertoires in cytomegalovirus infection (dated by TCRdb to between 2018 and 2021). For sequencing, an Illumina HiSeq 1500 was employed. Clones were called with MiXCR by TCRdb after fastp trimmed the public reads at Q25, and only in-frame beta chains were retained. Under each unique CDR3 protein, matching rows form one entry showing the most common genes and DNA. The sample table lists roughly 45,000 distinct CDR3 sequences, 20% to 25% of them with a count of one. 85% to 90% of the sample lies in the top ten. According to the study, the label for this sample's treatment or condition signals: in vitro stimulation with specific CMV peptide epitopes to enrich CMV-specific T cells. These receptors' antigens are unknown. This sample comprised CD8+ T cells from cultured PBMCs, obtained from culture after CMV antigen stimulation. The receptors were sampled from a human donor in good health (CMV status not recorded). Some clones in this sample may be carry-over from other donors' samples.

The chain has TRBV12-3 or TRBV12-4 and TRBJ2-4, with 9 bases matching TRBD1. Trimming at V came to 7 bases and at J to 6 bases, leaving 10 bases not matched to a gene. The CDR3 has 15 amino acids. CDR3 sequence: CASTYGTGQGNIQYF. Written as DNA, the CDR3 is TGTGCCAGCACCTACGGGACAGGGCAGGGAAACATTCAGTACTTC.

This clonotype was recorded a few times. In DNA, the CDR3 is TGTGCCAGCAGTTACTCGAACCCTGAATTGGAGCAGTTCTTC. It codes for CASSYSNPELEQFF. This chain uses TRBV6-5 with TRBJ2-1; D unclear. The ends were cut back, 0 bases at V and 10 bases at J, with 13 bases in the middle. The CDR3 runs to 14 residues. Per germline, CDR1 MNHEY and CDR2 SVGAGI.

CDR3 DNA: TGTGCCAGCAGCCAAGCCGACACAGGGGGTGCAGATACGCAGTATTTT. Encoded protein: CASSQADTGGADTQYF. The chain links TRBV14 to TRBJ2-3; 8 bases are a match to TRBD1. Trimming cost V 1 base and J 4 bases; bases outside gene matches: 7. Looked up from germline, CDR1 is SGHDN and CDR2 is FVKESK. The CDR3 has 16 amino acids.